A single sample is the source of the 12 T cell receptor beta chains below, sequenced in a study of T cells in Graves' hyperthyroidism and ophthalmopathy. It was RNA transcripts that yielded the amplified TCR beta CDR3 regions. The HTBI primer set served for first-round RT-PCR of the TCR CDR3. TCRdb fed the multiplex PCR reads into MiXCR, producing one record per CDR3 protein. This table holds some 500,000 distinct CDR3 sequences, around an eighth found once. Sequencing was performed on blood. The receptors here all came from a woman between 18 and 29 years old with Graves' hyperthyroidism.

This clonotype has at least ten counts. The chain combines TRBV24-1 with TRBJ1-5; 8 positions match TRBD1. The ends lost 4 bases at V and 3 bases at J; junction bases unmatched: 4. The CDR3 runs to 15 residues. Germline CDR1 is KGHDR and CDR2 is SFDVKD. CDR3 DNA sequence: TGTGCCACCAGTGAAGGACAGGGTTCCAATCAGCCCCAGCATTTT. It yields the protein CATSEGQGSNQPQHF.

The chain is built from TRBV20-1 and TRBJ2-7, with D perhaps matching TRBD1 or TRBD2 (5 bases each). Germline CDR1 DFQATT, CDR2 SNEGSKA (reference sequence). The CDR3 totals 13 residues. V was cut by 7 bases and J by 5 bases, with 18 bases left in between. The CDR3 nucleotides read TGCAGTGTACCGGGACCCCCTGGCCACGAGCAGTACGTC. This gives the protein CSVPGPPGHEQYV.

This clonotype has a handful of counts. The chain is built from TRBV19 and TRBJ1-2; 7 nucleotides match TRBD1. CDR1 and CDR2 (germline): LNHDA, SQIVND (reference sequence). This CDR3 has 14 residues. The trim removed 3 bases at V and 7 bases at J, leaving 8 bases unmatched. The CDR3 region has the DNA TGTGCCAGTAGTATCAGTGACAGGGTCCTTGGCTACACCTTC. Residues: CASSISDRVLGYTF.

In its sample, this clonotype was seen many times. This rearrangement joins TRBV19 to TRBJ1-1; D remains ambiguous. Between the trimmed V and J ends, which lost 2 bases and 5 bases, there was a span of 12 bases. This CDR3 comprises 14 residues. Germline-derived CDR1 and CDR2 are LNHDA and SQIVND (reference sequence). The CDR3 region is CASSIRAPSTEAFF. The CDR3 DNA reads TGTGCCAGTAGTATAAGAGCGCCTTCAACTGAAGCTTTCTTT. Together with reference TRBV19 and TRBJ1-1, the CDR3 gives the full variable domain: DGGITQSPKYLFRKEGQNVTLSCEQNLNHDAMYWYRQDPGQGLRLIYYSQIVNDFQKGDIAEGYSVSREKKESFPLTVTSAQKNPTAFYLCASSIRAPSTEAFFGQGTRLTVV.

The chain has TRBV29-1 and TRBJ1-1; TRBD1 matches 11 bases. Germline values: CDR1 SQVTM, CDR2 ANQGSEA. J lost 1 base, V lost 6 bases, and 13 bases had no gene match. The CDR3 spans 17 residues. The CDR3 sequence: CSVLDRGRRATNTEAFF. CDR3 sequence (DNA): TGCAGCGTATTGGACAGGGGGCGACGTGCGACGAACACTGAAGCTTTCTTT.

The gene calls are TRBV18 and TRBJ2-7, with 9 bases matching TRBD1. The J call is in doubt because the DNA end fits TRBJ2-1 better. The germline CDR1 and CDR2 sequences are KGHSH and LQKENI. There are 14 residues in the CDR3. This chain's CDR3 is CASSPGTGTYEQFF. CDR3 DNA sequence: TGTGCCAGCTCCCCCGGGACAGGGACCTACGAGCAGTTCTTC.

In this sample, this clonotype turned up a few times. This rearrangement joins TRBV30 to TRBJ1-2; 7 bases are shared with TRBD1. Germline V gives CDR1 GTSNPN, CDR2 SVGIG (reference sequence). V gave up 4 bases and J gave up 4 bases; unmatched junction bases: 3. CDR3 size: 12 residues. The DNA of the CDR3 is TGTGCCTGGAAGGGACAGCCCTATGGCTACACCTTC. It specifies CAWKGQPYGYTF.

This clonotype was seen only a few times. J is TRBJ2-3 and V is TRBV4-1; TRBD2 is a possible D gene (5 bases). Per the germline V gene, CDR1 is MGHRA and CDR2 is YSYEKL. This CDR3 comprises 18 residues. V was shortened by 1 base and J by 1 base, with 18 bases between the two germline ends. The CDR3 loop reads CASSQGTTSGYGTDTQYF. The DNA for the CDR3 is TGCGCCAGCAGCCAAGGTACCACTAGTGGGTACGGCACAGATACGCAGTATTTT.

The chain recombines TRBV11-2 with TRBJ1-2; 7 bases agree with TRBD1. There are 15 residues in the CDR3. In germline, CDR1 is SGHAT, CDR2 FQNNGV. With V trimmed by 1 base and J by 0 bases, 2 bases remained unmatched. The DNA of the CDR3 is TGTGCCAGCAGCTTAGCAGGGGGTCCTAACTATGGCTACACCTTC. Its protein product is CASSLAGGPNYGYTF.

The V and J genes are TRBV4-2 and TRBJ2-7, with 12 bases matching TRBD2. Germline CDR1 and CDR2: LGHNA and YNFKEQ. The CDR3 totals 15 residues. The junction had 7 bases not matched to a gene; V was cut back by 5 bases and J by 5 bases. Here the CDR3 DNA reads TGTGCCAGCAGCGAAACGACTAGCGGGAGAGACGAGCAGTACGTC. Translated: CASSETTSGRDEQYV.

There are a few counts of this clonotype. The chain employs TRBV28 and TRBJ1-1, with D perhaps TRBD1 (5 bases). CDR1 MDHEN and CDR2 SYDVKM come from the germline V gene. Trimming removed 5 bases at V and 0 bases at J, with 13 bases between. CDR3 length equals 15 residues. The CDR3 is CASSPLQGMNTEAFF. The CDR3 DNA reads as TGTGCCAGCAGTCCCCTGCAGGGTATGAACACTGAAGCTTTCTTT.

This clonotype was seen many times. The chain combines TRBV30 with TRBJ1-1, with 7 bases matching TRBD1. Per the germline V gene, CDR1 is GTSNPN and CDR2 is SVGIG (reference sequence). The CDR3 contains 12 residues. The junction had 2 bases not matched to a gene; V was cut back by 5 bases and J by 2 bases. The CDR3 spells CAWDRVNTEAFF. The CDR3 DNA is TGTGCCTGGGACAGGGTAAACACTGAAGCTTTCTTT. The whole variable domain, filled in from reference TRBV30 and TRBJ1-1, reads SQTIHQWPATLVQPVGSPLSLECTVEGTSNPNLYWYRQAAGRGLQLLFYSVGIGQISSEVPQNLSASRPQDRQFILSSKKLLLSDSGFYLCAWDRVNTEAFFGQGTRLTVV.